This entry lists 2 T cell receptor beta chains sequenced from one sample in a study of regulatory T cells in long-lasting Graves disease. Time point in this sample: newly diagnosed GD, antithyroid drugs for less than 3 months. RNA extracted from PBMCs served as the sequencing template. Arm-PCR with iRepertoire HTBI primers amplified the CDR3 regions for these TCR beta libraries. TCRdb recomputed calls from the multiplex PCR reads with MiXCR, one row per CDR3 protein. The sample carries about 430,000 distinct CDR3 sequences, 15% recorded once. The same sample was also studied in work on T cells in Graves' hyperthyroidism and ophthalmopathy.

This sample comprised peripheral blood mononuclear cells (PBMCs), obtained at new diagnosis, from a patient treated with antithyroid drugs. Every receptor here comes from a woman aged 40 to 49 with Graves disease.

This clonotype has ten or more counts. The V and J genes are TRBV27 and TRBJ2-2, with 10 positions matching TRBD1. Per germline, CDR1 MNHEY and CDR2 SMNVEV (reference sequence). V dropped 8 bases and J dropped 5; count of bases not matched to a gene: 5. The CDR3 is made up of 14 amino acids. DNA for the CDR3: TGTGCCAGCCGACAGGGGGCGTCTACCGGGGAGCTGTTTTTT. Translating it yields CASRQGASTGELFF.

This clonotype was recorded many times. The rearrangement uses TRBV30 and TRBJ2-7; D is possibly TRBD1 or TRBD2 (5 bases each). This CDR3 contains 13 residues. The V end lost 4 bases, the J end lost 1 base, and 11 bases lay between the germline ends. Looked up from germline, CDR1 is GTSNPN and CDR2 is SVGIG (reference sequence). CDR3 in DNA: TGTGCCTGGACCAGGGAGTTGTCCTACGAGCAGTACTTC. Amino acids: CAWTRELSYEQYF.